This TCR beta chain derives from a study of graft-versus-host responses after intestinal transplantation (dated by TCRdb to the early 2020s). Regarding the complete study: The transplants that recipients received were multivisceral, liver-intestinal, or isolated intestinal. Anti-thymocyte globulin induction was given to all recipients, followed by maintenance tacrolimus and steroids for roughly 3 years. Graft-versus-host and host-versus-graft alloreactive T cell clones were tracked in the graft, circulation and bone marrow after intestinal transplantation using bulk TCR-beta CDR3 sequencing. The cohort enrolled about two dozen intestinal transplant recipients, one of whom was a retransplant, and a few patients without pretransplant specimens were excluded. Donor T cell macrochimerism was defined as a peak of at least 4% donor T cells among recipient peripheral blood mononuclear cells. To identify alloreactive clones, pre-transplant mixed lymphocyte reaction products were sequenced and compared with unstimulated pre-transplant donor and recipient T cells. Rather than going through the commercial service, samples from a few later patients were sequenced in-house on an Illumina MiSeq and processed with MiXCR.

The library was made by the immunoSEQ multiplex PCR assay. Adaptive Biotechnologies carried out high-throughput TCR-beta CDR3 sequencing of genomic DNA for most patients. Per the source publication's procedure: Adaptive's ImmunoSEQ software was the source of the TCR sequencing data for about 18 patients, while a few other patients were processed with MiXCR and VDJtools. CDR3 nucleotide sequences shared between donor and recipient were removed because their origin could not be assigned. Alloreactive clones required at least 2-fold expansion over unstimulated cells and minimum CFSE-low frequency of 0.002% (template counts) or 0.001% (read counts). Clones were considered mappable if detected in sequenced pre-transplant spleen, lymph node, or MLR CFSE-low populations of the donor or recipient. The cumulative frequency of alloreactive clones was calculated as a percentage of all sequences, weighted by copy number. TCRdb obtained this table from immuneACCESS and retained in-frame rearrangements with V and J assigned. These tables miss some clones; where compared with another copy, unresolved V genes account for less than half of the shortfall, and the remainder is unexplained. D and trimming were read from the DNA, whereas the V and J calls and clone size are those reported in that table. The sample profile shows 40,000 or so clones; over 85% of them were found once. About 3.6% of the sample rests with the top ten.

What the work shows at the level of the full study, not this receptor alone: In the allografts of patients with donor T cell macrochimerism, GvH to HvG T cell clonal ratios were high. GvH clones were found in recipient bone marrow, and some of the GvH clones appeared earlier in ileal mucosa or blood, which is consistent with an intestinal mucosal origin. The relatively low number and heterogeneity of intestinal transplant patients limited the conclusions. Early after transplant, peak levels of circulating GvH clones were found to be associated with declines in HvG clones.

In the germline V gene, CDR1 corresponds to SGHRS and CDR2 to YFSETQ. The CDR3 has 16 amino acids, counting the end cysteine and phenylalanine. Only the CDR3 region is kept as DNA, spanning 48 bases read in frame from base 1. V lost 3 bases and J lost 3 bases, and the count of bases not matched to a germline gene is 8. Blood samples were collected up to 4 times in the first month after transplant and then at least monthly when available. As regards this clone: The clone's antigen remains unknown. No base quality information exists; no much larger clone differs at one position.

The sequence was collected from a human patient who received an intestinal transplant, so some T cells may come from the graft donor. The rearrangement combines TRBV5-1 with TRBJ2-1, with 8 bases in between that match TRBD2. The source material was PBMCs, sampled around 730 days after intestinal transplantation. This receptor carries the CDR3 CASSSETGLVYNEQFF. The nucleotide sequence is TGCGCCAGCAGCTCGGAGACGGGACTAGTCTACAATGAGCAGTTCTTC.